This T cell receptor (beta chain) was retrieved from a study of post-analysis software for immune sequencing data. Study-wide background: In terms of disease course, relapsing-remitting, secondary progressive and progressive-relapsing multiple sclerosis were included. Findings and limits, study-wide: With TRBV5-6, TRBV5-1 and TRBV20-1 included, roughly five TRBV segments were more frequent in patients than in controls. Co-batched samples clustered tightly together by F measure. Controls significantly exceeded multiple sclerosis patients in normalized Chao1 diversity.

This clonotype was seen only a few times. Its antigen is not identified. This CDR3 is built from 12 residues. Trimming stripped 10 bases from V and 4 bases from J, with 12 bases between. CDR1 and CDR2 (germline): SGHKS, YYEKEE (reference sequence). Unique molecular identifiers featured in each of the TCR beta cDNA libraries. Once roughly 1 to 10 million T cells were used, about 490,000 cDNA molecules resulted. TCRdb reanalysed the PCR reads using MiXCR and keeps one entry per CDR3 protein. Found here are about 800,000 distinct CDR3 sequences, approximately 30% of them singletons; the top ten hold roughly 0.57%.

The V call is TRBV5-5, the J call TRBJ2-1; no reliable D call. The specimen sequenced was blood. This sequence was found in a girl between 10 and 17 years old with multiple sclerosis. CDR3 bases: TGTGCCTGCTCAACTACTTACAATGAGCAGTTCTTC. Amino acid sequence: CACSTTYNEQFF.